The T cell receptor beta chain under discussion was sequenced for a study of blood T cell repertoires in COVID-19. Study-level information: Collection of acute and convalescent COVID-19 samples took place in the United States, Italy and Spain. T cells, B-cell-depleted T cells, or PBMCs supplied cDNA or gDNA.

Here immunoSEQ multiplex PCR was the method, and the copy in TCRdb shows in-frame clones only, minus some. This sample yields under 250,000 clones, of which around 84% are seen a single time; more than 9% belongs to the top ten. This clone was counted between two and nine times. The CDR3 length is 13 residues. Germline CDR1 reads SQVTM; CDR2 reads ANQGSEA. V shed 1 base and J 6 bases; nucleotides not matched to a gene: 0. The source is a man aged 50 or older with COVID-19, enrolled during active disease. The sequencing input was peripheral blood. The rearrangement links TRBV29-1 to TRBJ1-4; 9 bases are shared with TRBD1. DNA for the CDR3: TGCAGCGTTGAAGGACAGGGGGATGAAAAACTGTTTTTT. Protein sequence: CSVEGQGDEKLFF.